The clone carrying this T cell receptor (beta chain) was picked up a small number of times. The sample originates from a study of patients and donors after allogeneic stem cell transplantation. TCRdb re-analysed the RT-PCR reads in MiXCR, keeping a single row per CDR3 protein. Among around 82,000 distinct CDR3 sequences listed, 4.5% to 5% were seen once. In germline, CDR1 is SGHRS, CDR2 YFSETQ. J gave up 5 bases and V 2 bases, and 5 bases lay outside the gene matches. The CDR3 has 14 amino acids. The clonotype comes from a human donor who was either an allogeneic HSCT recipient or a stem cell or donor lymphocyte infusion donor (not recorded which). It is not recorded whose cells these are; they may come from a transplant donor. Sequenced material: blood, either unsorted or a sorted T cell fraction (not recorded which). The chain carries TRBV5-1 and TRBJ2-7, with 9 bases lining up with TRBD2. CDR3 sequence reads: CASSLVAGEHEQYF. The CDR3 nucleotides read TGCGCCAGCAGCTTAGTAGCGGGAGAGCACGAGCAGTACTTC.